The 29 T cell receptor beta chains below were found in one sample sequenced in a study of a mutant IDH1 vaccine in newly diagnosed glioma (dated by TCRdb to the early 2020s). Antigen specificity for these receptors is unknown. Receptors were amplified or captured by the immunoSEQ multiplex PCR assay. TCRdb limited this immuneACCESS table to in-frame rearrangements with V and J called. A share of clones is missing; checked studies link under half to unresolved V genes, and the rest is unexplained. This sample lists tens of thousands of clones; roughly four fifths were detected once. The ten largest make up approximately 5.4% of the sample. The time point label corresponds to: week 47, end of study. Each vaccine dose, consisting of 300 ug of a 20-mer mutant IDH1 peptide in Montanide, was administered subcutaneously with topical imiquimod. The sample in question was PBMCs, obtained from a glioma patient whose treatment included an IDH1 peptide vaccine. These receptors were taken from a man aged 35 to 55 with glioma.

This rearrangement joins TRBV18 to TRBJ2-5, with 12 bases aligning to TRBD2. This CDR3 spans 16 amino acids. The V and J ends lost 1 base and 2 bases, in that order; junction bases with no gene match: 2. Germline V gives CDR1 KGHSH, CDR2 LQKENI. As DNA, the CDR3 is TGTGCCAGCTCACCACTCCTAGCGGGAGGGCAAGAGACCCAGTACTTC. Its protein is CASSPLLAGGQETQYF.

The sample holds one count of this clone. V usage is TRBV28 and J usage is TRBJ1-1; D gene uncertain. The CDR3 is made up of 13 amino acids. Trimming stripped 2 bases from V and 1 base from J, with 5 bases between. Germline CDR1 MDHEN, CDR2 SYDVKM. The CDR3 here is CASSLPRNTEAFF. The CDR3 bases are TGTGCCAGCAGTTTACCGAGGAACACTGAAGCTTTCTTT.

The chain couples TRBV18 to TRBJ2-7, with D possibly being TRBD1 (5 bases). Trimming pared 2 bases from V and 5 bases from J, leaving 13 bases between. Germline-derived CDR1 and CDR2 are KGHSH and LQKENI. The CDR3 covers 14 residues. The CDR3 reads CASSPFQGLNEQYF. DNA of the CDR3: TGTGCCAGCTCACCATTCCAGGGCCTCAACGAGCAGTACTTC.

CDR3 amino acids: CASSLDRANYGYTF. The CDR3 nucleotides read TGTGCCAGCAGCCTGGACAGGGCTAACTATGGCTACACCTTC. This chain links TRBV2 with TRBJ1-2; 8 bases are shared with TRBD1. The ends lost 6 bases at V and 0 bases at J; junction bases unmatched: 3. Germline values: CDR1 SNHLY, CDR2 FYNNEI. This CDR3 spans 14 amino acids.

This clone turned up a few times. The rearrangement joins TRBV5-1 to TRBJ1-2; a weak D match, TRBD1 (6 bases). This CDR3 contains 13 residues. V gave up 4 bases and J gave up 8 bases, with 15 bases separating them. The germline V gene encodes CDR1 SGHRS and CDR2 YFSETQ. CDR3 amino acids: CASSPQGRRGYTF. CDR3 nucleotides: TGCGCCAGCAGCCCACAGGGCCGTAGGGGCTACACCTTC.

Concerning this clone: Sequence at one end of the junction differs from germline and may be a read error. V is TRBV7-2 and J is TRBJ2-1, with D perhaps matching TRBD2 (7 bases). This CDR3 spans 14 amino acids. The germline V gene encodes CDR1 SGHTA and CDR2 FQGNSA. The chain's CDR3 is CASSRGGSYNEQFF. In DNA, the CDR3 is TGTGCCAGCAGTCGCGGGGGCTCCTATAATGAGCAGTTCTTC.

This chain uses TRBV7-2 with TRBJ2-2; possibly TRBD2 for D (8 bases). In germline, CDR1 is SGHTA, CDR2 FQGNSA. Between the trimmed V and J ends, which lost 2 bases and 5 bases, there was a span of 15 bases. The CDR3 has 16 amino acids. This chain's CDR3 is CASSLRTSRGTGELFF. CDR3 coding DNA: TGTGCCAGCAGCTTACGGACTAGCAGGGGGACCGGGGAGCTGTTTTTT.

The chain combines TRBV9 with TRBJ2-3; D call uncertain. CDR1 is SGDLS and CDR2 is YYNGEE in the germline V gene. V was trimmed by 4 bases and J by 0 bases, leaving 12 bases between them. The CDR3 totals 15 residues. This CDR3 is CASSPALPSTDTQYF. CDR3 bases: TGTGCCAGCAGCCCCGCTCTCCCTAGCACAGATACGCAGTATTTT.

The chain employs TRBV11-2 and TRBJ2-3, with TRBD2 matching over 8 bases. J lost 8 bases, V lost 1 base, and 2 bases had no gene match. Per the germline V gene, CDR1 is SGHAT and CDR2 is FQNNGV. The CDR3 extends over 13 amino acids. The CDR3 DNA reads as TGTGCCAGCAGCTTAGTACGGGGGGGTACGCAGTATTTT. Amino acids: CASSLVRGGTQYF.

The chain couples TRBV7-9 to TRBJ2-1; 12 bases align to TRBD2. The germline V gene encodes CDR1 SEHNR and CDR2 FQNEAQ (reference sequence). The CDR3 contains 19 residues. Losses at the gene ends were 2 bases for V and 8 bases for J; bases not matched to a gene: 16. The DNA for the CDR3 is TGTGCCAGCAGCTTAAGAGTTCCTAGCGGGAGGGCCGACAACTATGAGCAGTTCTTC. Amino acid sequence: CASSLRVPSGRADNYEQFF.

This chain links TRBV12-5 with TRBJ2-5; D is perhaps TRBD1 or TRBD2 (5 bases each). This CDR3 comprises 14 residues. V lost 1 base and J lost 3, with 9 bases in between. Germline V gene sequence: CDR1 LGHNT, CDR2 FRNRAP. CDR3 amino acids: CASGLEGTEETQYF. CDR3 coding DNA: TGTGCTAGTGGTTTGGAAGGGACCGAAGAGACCCAGTACTTC.

The chain has TRBV18 and TRBJ2-7; D is possibly TRBD1 (6 bases). The V and J ends lost 2 bases and 6 bases respectively, with 14 bases between them. The CDR3 consists of 14 residues. CDR1 is KGHSH, CDR2 LQKENI, per germline. The DNA of the CDR3 is TGTGCCAGCTCACCATTAGGGGGTAGGTTCGAGCAGTACTTC. Its translation: CASSPLGGRFEQYF. Filled out from reference TRBV18 and TRBJ2-7, the complete variable domain reads NAGVMQNPRHLVRRRGQEARLRCSPMKGHSHVYWYRQLPEEGLKFMVYLQKENIIDESGMPKERFSAEFPKEGPSILRIQQVVRGDSAAYFCASSPLGGRFEQYFGPGTRLTVT.

Within the sample, this clone is medium-sized. The chain is built from TRBV5-1 and TRBJ2-3; 7 bases are shared with TRBD2. Trimming removed 3 bases from V and 0 bases from J; junction bases left unmatched: 7. CDR3 length equals 16 residues. Germline CDR1 and CDR2: SGHRS and YFSETQ. The CDR3 DNA is TGCGCCAGCAGCTCCTCTAGCGGTTCTAGCACAGATACGCAGTATTTT. Its translation is CASSSSSGSSTDTQYF.

The V gene is TRBV29-1, the J gene TRBJ2-7; D gene unclear. V lost 4 bases, J lost 0 bases, and 7 bases lay in between. Germline CDR1 and CDR2: SQVTM and ANQGSEA. This CDR3 contains 12 residues. CDR3 sequence reads: CSVGVPSYEQYF. The CDR3 DNA is TGCAGCGTTGGGGTCCCCTCCTACGAGCAGTACTTC.

J is TRBJ2-7 and V is TRBV19; TRBD1 might be the D (6 bases). With 11 bases removed from V and 4 bases from J, the gap between germline ends came to 18 bases. CDR3 length: 13 residues. Per germline, CDR1 LNHDA and CDR2 SQIVND (reference sequence). DNA of the CDR3: TGTGCCTCAGAGGAACAGGGCGGTTACGAGCAGTACTTC. Translated, it gives CASEEQGGYEQYF.

This clone turned up a few times. The sample contains more than one DNA sequence encoding this CDR3. The V and J genes are TRBV11-3 and TRBJ1-1; D is unresolved. The CDR3 has 13 amino acids. Germline V CDR1 and CDR2: SGHNT, YENEEA. V lost 1 base and J 1 base, leaving 4 bases between the germline ends. In DNA form, the CDR3 reads TGTGCCAGCAGCTTAGGGGGGAACACTGAAGCTTTCTTT. As protein: CASSLGGNTEAFF.

The chain couples TRBV5-5 to TRBJ2-7, with 8 positions matching TRBD1. The CDR3 has 13 amino acids. Germline CDR1 and CDR2: SGHKS and YYEKEE (reference sequence). J gave up 3 bases and V 4 bases, and 3 bases lay outside the gene matches. CDR3: CASSPDRVYEQYF. The CDR3, as DNA: TGTGCCAGCAGCCCGGACAGGGTCTACGAGCAGTACTTC.

This clone is labeled as medium-sized. The CDR3 DNA sequence: TGTGCCAGCAGCTTAGCGGTTAGCTCCTACAATGAGCAGTTCTTC. The encoded protein is CASSLAVSSYNEQFF. The gene calls are TRBV9 and TRBJ2-1, with D perhaps matching TRBD2 (6 bases). Trimming took off 4 bases at V and 0 bases at J, with 11 bases between the two ends. The germline gives CDR1 SGDLS, CDR2 YYNGEE. The CDR3 runs to 15 residues.

V usage is TRBV5-1 and J usage is TRBJ2-1; D is possibly TRBD1 (5 bases). CDR1 and CDR2 (germline): SGHRS, YFSETQ. The CDR3 consists of 15 residues. Deletions cut 5 bases from V and 2 bases from J, with 14 bases between. The CDR3 reads CASRSQGSTYNEQFF. As DNA, the CDR3 is TGCGCCAGCAGGTCTCAGGGTAGCACCTACAATGAGCAGTTCTTC.

The chain joins TRBV7-2 to TRBJ2-5; 8 positions agree with TRBD1. Germline V gene sequence: CDR1 SGHTA, CDR2 FQGNSA. There are 15 residues in the CDR3. J was trimmed by 4 bases and V by 5 bases; bases with no gene match: 9. CDR3 DNA sequence: TGTGCCAGCAGCAGGACCGGGACAGGTGTAGAGACCCAGTACTTC. Amino acids: CASSRTGTGVETQYF.

The genes are TRBV7-9 and TRBJ2-7, with 8 bases fitting TRBD1. The V segment lost 5 bases and the J segment 1 base; nucleotides outside the gene matches: 10. Germline CDR1 is SEHNR and CDR2 is FQNEAQ (reference sequence). The CDR3 is 16 amino acids. The CDR3 spells CASSQEAGTGSYEQYF. The CDR3 nucleotides are TGTGCCAGCAGCCAAGAGGCCGGGACAGGATCCTACGAGCAGTACTTC.

The genes are TRBV10-2 and TRBJ2-5; 7 nucleotides align to TRBD2. V gave up 3 bases and J gave up 2 bases; unmatched junction bases: 3. Germline CDR1 reads WSHSY; CDR2 reads SAAADI. This CDR3 has 14 amino acids. CDR3 protein: CASSEWGGQETQYF. The CDR3 DNA is TGCGCCAGCAGTGAATGGGGAGGGCAAGAGACCCAGTACTTC.

Comments on this clone: A read error may produce the germline difference seen at one junction end. Other DNA sequences in the sample encode the same CDR3. V is TRBV7-2 and J is TRBJ2-7, with 11 bases matching TRBD2. CDR1 is SGHTA, CDR2 FQGNSA, per germline. The CDR3 covers 16 residues. The chain's CDR3 is CASSFTSGGLSYEQYF. The CDR3 nucleotides are TGTGCCAGCAGCTTTACTAGCGGGGGCCTCTCCTACGAGCAGTATTTC.

The chain carries TRBV7-2 and TRBJ2-3; TRBD2 agrees at 7 bases. J gave up 1 base and V 6 bases, and 13 bases lay outside the gene matches. Germline loops: CDR1 SGHTA, CDR2 FQGNSA. This CDR3 has 17 residues. CDR3 in amino acids: CASRKGASGVRTDTQYF. The CDR3 nucleotides are TGTGCCAGCAGAAAAGGGGCCAGCGGGGTACGCACAGATACGCAGTATTTT.

Concerning this clone itself: A junction boundary mismatches the germline segment, possibly from a read error. The chain carries TRBV18 and TRBJ2-5, with D possibly being TRBD1 (5 bases). Germline values: CDR1 KGHSH, CDR2 LQKENI. The CDR3 is 14 amino acids. The CDR3 DNA sequence: TGTGCCAGCTCTCCACAGGACCTCCAAGAGACCCAGTACTTC. Translating gives CASSPQDLQETQYF.

The chain is built from TRBV10-1 and TRBJ2-7; 16 nucleotides align to TRBD2. From germline, CDR1 is WNHNN and CDR2 SYGVQD (reference sequence). The CDR3 consists of 18 residues. V shed 0 bases, J shed 5 bases, and the junction held 7 bases outside the gene matches. The CDR3 region has the DNA TGCGCCAGCAGTGAGTCAGGGACTAGCGGGAGGGCCGTCGACGAGCAGTACTTC. Its translation is CASSESGTSGRAVDEQYF.

This clone was observed at least ten times. The chain joins TRBV2 to TRBJ2-7; 8 bases are shared with TRBD2. CDR1 is SNHLY and CDR2 is FYNNEI in the germline V gene. This CDR3 contains 15 residues. With 3 bases clipped from V and 2 bases from J, the junction kept 6 bases outside the gene matches. The CDR3 sequence is CASSDGPGGPYEQYF. CDR3 sequence (DNA): TGTGCCAGCAGTGACGGTCCGGGAGGGCCCTACGAGCAGTACTTC.

This clone was recorded a few times. The chain has TRBV7-3 and TRBJ2-1, with 9 bases that match TRBD2. Trimming removed 5 bases from V and 10 bases from J; junction bases left unmatched: 15. CDR3 length: 16 residues. The germline gives CDR1 SGHTA, CDR2 FQGTGA. For the CDR3, the DNA is TGTGCCAGCAGCCCCCAAGGGCTAGCGGGATTCAACGAGCAGTTCTTC. Encoded protein: CASSPQGLAGFNEQFF.

V and J are TRBV7-2 and TRBJ2-2, with a tentative D call TRBD2 (5 bases). This CDR3 region has 15 residues. The germline CDR1 and CDR2 sequences are SGHTA and FQGNSA. Trimming cost V 5 bases and J 0 bases, with 10 bases left between them. CDR3 loop: CASSLRTSNTGELFF. The CDR3 DNA follows: TGTGCCAGCAGCCTTCGGACTTCGAACACCGGGGAGCTGTTTTTT.